The present TCR beta chain was sequenced within a study of vaccination and CD4 T cells after COVID-19. Study-wide points: Analysis of convalescent patients found that 304 of 307 vaccine-specific clones were spike mono-reactive. Researchers report that a median approximately 86% of reactive clones in convalescent patients surfaced only post-vaccination.

As regards this clonotype: Its antigen is not known.

TCRdb independently ran MiXCR on the PCR reads; one entry per CDR3 protein. The profile covers 25,000 to 35,000 distinct CDR3 sequences, with about 47% appearing a single time and about 6% taken by the ten largest. Time point given: late sampling 161 to 241 days after vaccination in a few convalescent patients. V was cut by 3 bases and J by 9 bases, with 21 bases left in between. The CDR3 consists of 15 residues. Germline CDR1 DFQATT, CDR2 SNEGSKA (reference sequence). The chain recombines TRBV20-1 with TRBJ2-1; D is perhaps TRBD1 or TRBD2 (6 bases each). Sequencing used CD4+ T cells from blood, obtained about 7 months after SARS-CoV-2 vaccination. The clonotype was recovered from a human donor who had recovered from COVID-19. CDR3 protein: CSASGGNVGRVEQFF. CDR3 sequence (DNA): TGCAGTGCTAGTGGGGGCAATGTCGGGAGAGTTGAGCAGTTCTTC.